This T cell receptor beta chain was retrieved from a study of control samples from healthy donors and cancer patients. The germline gives CDR1 MNHNS, CDR2 SASEGT. Trimming shortened V by 7 bases and J by 0 bases, and 9 bases separated the two germline ends. The CDR3 covers 14 residues. Method: immunoSEQ multiplex PCR; TCRdb's copy keeps in-frame clones and lacks some. The sample holds 65,000 to 75,000 clones; roughly 87% are singletons and the top ten take just under 4%. This sequence was found in a woman aged 45-65 years in good health. The sequenced sample consisted of blood. The chain links TRBV6-1 to TRBJ1-4, with D hard to call. CDR3 in DNA: TGTGCCAGCAACAGTGGGCCAACTAATGAAAAACTGTTTTTT. Its protein product is CASNSGPTNEKLFF.